What follows describes a single TCR beta chain. Germline V lookup: CDR1 LNHDA, CDR2 SQIVND (reference sequence). The CDR3 is 13 amino acids. V was cut by 7 bases and J by 1 base, with 10 bases left in between. This table comes from immunoSEQ multiplex PCR, and its TCRdb copy is limited to in-frame clones, with some not included. The sample includes 120,000 or so clones, 65% to 90% of them seen just once. This record comes from a study of T cell responses to AZD1222 COVID-19 vaccine. V is TRBV19 and J is TRBJ1-1, with a possible D match to TRBD1 (5 bases). The sequenced sample was peripheral blood, obtained 28 days after the second AZD1222 dose. The receptor comes from an adult who received the AZD1222 COVID-19 vaccine. CDR3 in amino acids: CASKDRENTEAFF. The CDR3 bases are TGTGCCAGTAAAGACAGAGAGAACACTGAAGCTTTCTTT.